The 8 T cell receptor beta chains reported below all come from one sample, sequenced in a study of blood T cell repertoires in COVID-19. The data were produced by immunoSEQ multiplex PCR, yet TCRdb's version contains in-frame clones alone and is incomplete. The sample includes about 150,000 clones, approximately 81% of them seen just once. The sequencing sample was made of peripheral blood. These receptors were taken from a woman over 75 with active or convalescent COVID-19.

This clone turned up a few times. For the CDR3, the DNA is TGTGCCAGCAGTTATGAGTCGGGCGGGAGCAGCACAGATACGCAGTATTTT. Translation gives CASSYESGGSSTDTQYF. V gene TRBV6-2 or TRBV6-3 combines with J gene TRBJ2-3; TRBD2 matches 7 bases. J was trimmed by 0 bases and V by 3 bases; bases with no gene match: 9. From germline, CDR1 is MNHEY and CDR2 SVGEGT. CDR3 length equals 17 residues.

The V gene is TRBV5-1, the J gene TRBJ2-1, with D possibly matching TRBD2 (6 bases). The germline CDR1 and CDR2 sequences are SGHRS and YFSETQ. The CDR3 has 16 residues. Trimming stripped 0 bases from V and 1 base from J, with 11 bases between. DNA of the CDR3: TGCGCCAGCAGCTTGGGCGGGGCAGGGTCCTACAATGAGCAGTTCTTC. This gives the protein CASSLGGAGSYNEQFF.

This clone has a count of ten or more. The chain combines TRBV14 with TRBJ2-5, with D maybe TRBD1 (6 bases). Between the trimmed V and J ends, which lost 4 bases and 4 bases, there was a span of 25 bases. Germline CDR1 and CDR2: SGHDN and FVKESK. The CDR3 is 18 amino acids. CDR3 nucleotide sequence: TGTGCCAGCAGCCTTTCTAGAGGAGGCATCGTAGGGGGAGAGACCCAGTACTTC. Translation: CASSLSRGGIVGGETQYF.

J is TRBJ2-1 and V is TRBV5-1; TRBD1 might be the D (6 bases). The CDR3 contains 15 residues. V was cut by 0 bases and J by 4 bases, with 11 bases left in between. CDR1 is SGHRS and CDR2 is YFSETQ in the germline V gene. CDR3 residues: CASSLAQGNYNEQFF. CDR3 coding DNA: TGCGCCAGCAGCTTGGCCCAGGGGAATTACAATGAGCAGTTCTTC.

V is TRBV10-2 and J is TRBJ1-1; maybe TRBD1 (5 bases). The germline V and J ends were trimmed by 8 bases and 1 base, with 5 bases remaining between them. CDR3 length equals 11 residues. CDR1 WSHSY and CDR2 SAAADI come from the germline V gene. As DNA, the CDR3 is TGCGCCAGCGGACAGAACACTGAAGCTTTCTTT. Protein: CASGQNTEAFF.

The CDR3 reads CASSEGLAGWEQYF. In DNA form, the CDR3 reads TGCGCCAGCAGCGAGGGACTAGCGGGCTGGGAGCAGTACTTC. The chain links TRBV5-1 to TRBJ2-7, with TRBD2 matching 12 bases. The germline gives CDR1 SGHRS, CDR2 YFSETQ. V was clipped by 4 bases and J by 7 bases; unmatched bases: 6. The CDR3 is 14 amino acids.

The V call is TRBV6-5, the J call TRBJ1-1; D is uncertain. The V and J ends lost 7 bases and 1 base respectively, with 10 bases between them. This CDR3 is 13 amino acids long. Germline CDR1 and CDR2: MNHEY and SVGAGI. The CDR3 DNA follows: TGTGCCAGCAACCGGGGAGAGAACACTGAAGCTTTCTTT. It encodes CASNRGENTEAFF.

This clone appeared once. The rearrangement joins TRBV7-8 to TRBJ1-4, with TRBD1 as a possible D gene (6 bases). Germline values: CDR1 SGHVS, CDR2 FQNEAQ. Trimming shortened V by 7 bases and J by 11 bases, and 17 bases separated the two germline ends. This CDR3 region has 13 residues. The CDR3 coding sequence is TGTGCCAGCAAAGAGGCCCCCCAGGGGAAACTGTTTTTT. This codes for CASKEAPQGKLFF. Full variable domain (outside the CDR3, taken from reference TRBV7-8 and TRBJ1-4): GAGVSQSPRYKVAKRGQDVALRCDPISGHVSLFWYQQALGQGPEFLTYFQNEAQLDKSGLPSDRFFAERPEGSVSTLKIQRTQQEDSAVYLCASKEAPQGKLFFGSGTQLSVL.